The subject of this entry is one T cell receptor (beta chain). Its antigen specificity is not known. No much larger clone is present one base from it, and per-base qualities are unavailable. V loses 0 bases of germline sequence and J loses 1 base, and the interval between the two ends is 3 bases. CDR1 is given as LGHNA and CDR2 as YNFKEQ, both from the germline V gene. The CDR3, from cysteine to phenylalanine, totals 14 residues. CDR3 DNA only is kept here, 42 bases in frame from base 1. Receptors were amplified or captured by RT-PCR. The sequencing machine was an Illumina HiSeq 2500. Through fastp at Q25 and MiXCR, TCRdb rebuilt clones from the public reads, retaining in-frame beta chains. Under each unique CDR3 protein, matching rows form one entry showing the most common genes and DNA. The sample profile shows 300,000 to 350,000 distinct CDR3 sequences; 21% of them were found once. The ten largest clones capture 10% to 13% of the sample.

The sample comes from a study of response to subunit inactivated influenza vaccine listed by TCRdb under 2018. At the level of the whole study: Deep quantitative T cell receptor repertoire profiling was used in the study to track responses to a trivalent subunit inactivated influenza vaccine.

On the study overall, not on this receptor specifically: It was suggested by the authors that each seasonal influenza vaccination may recruit only a limited number of new T cells.

The sequence links TRBV4-2 to TRBJ2-2, with the D gene not clear enough to name. The clonotype comes from a man aged 50 to 69 who received an inactivated influenza vaccine. Donor details come from another sample of the same person, matched by shared clones. The sequencing here drew on PBMCs from blood, taken approximately 20 months after vaccination. The CDR3 protein sequence reads: CASSQEVNTGELFF. The base sequence is TGTGCCAGCAGCCAAGAGGTGAACACCGGGGAGCTGTTTTTT.